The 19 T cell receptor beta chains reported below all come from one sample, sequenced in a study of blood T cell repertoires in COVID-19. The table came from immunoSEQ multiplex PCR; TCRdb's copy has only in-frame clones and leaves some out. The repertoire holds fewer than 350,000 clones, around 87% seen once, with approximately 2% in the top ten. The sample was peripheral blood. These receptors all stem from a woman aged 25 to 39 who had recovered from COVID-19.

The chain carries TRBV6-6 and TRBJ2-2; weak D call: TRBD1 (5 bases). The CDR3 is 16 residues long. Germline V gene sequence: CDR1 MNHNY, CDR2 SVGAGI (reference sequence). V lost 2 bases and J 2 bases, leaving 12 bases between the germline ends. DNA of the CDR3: TGTGCCAGCAGTTACACAAGGACACGAAACACCGGGGAGCTGTTTTTT. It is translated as CASSYTRTRNTGELFF.

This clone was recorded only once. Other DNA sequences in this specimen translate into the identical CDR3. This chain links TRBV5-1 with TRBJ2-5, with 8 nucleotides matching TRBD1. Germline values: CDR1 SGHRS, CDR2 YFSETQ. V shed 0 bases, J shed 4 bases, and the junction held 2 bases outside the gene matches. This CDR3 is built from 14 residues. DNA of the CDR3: TGCGCCAGCAGCTTGGTCGGACAGGGAGAGACCCAGTACTTC. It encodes CASSLVGQGETQYF.

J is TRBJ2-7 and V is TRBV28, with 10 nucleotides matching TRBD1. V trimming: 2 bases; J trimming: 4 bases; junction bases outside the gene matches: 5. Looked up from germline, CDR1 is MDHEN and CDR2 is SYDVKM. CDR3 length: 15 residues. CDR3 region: CASSLPGTGAYEQYF. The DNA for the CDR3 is TGTGCCAGCAGTTTACCCGGGACAGGGGCTTACGAGCAGTACTTC.

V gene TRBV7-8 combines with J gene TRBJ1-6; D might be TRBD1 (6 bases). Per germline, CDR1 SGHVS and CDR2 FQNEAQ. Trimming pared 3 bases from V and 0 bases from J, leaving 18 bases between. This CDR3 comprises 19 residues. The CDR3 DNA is TGTGCCAGCAGCTTTGTTAGGGGGAGAAGCAGCTCCTATAATTCACCCCTCCACTTT. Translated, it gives CASSFVRGRSSSYNSPLHF.

DNA for the CDR3: TGTGCCAGCTCGGATAGGACAGGGGGAACGTACGAGCAGTACTTC. This encodes CASSDRTGGTYEQYF. The chain has TRBV19 and TRBJ2-7; TRBD1 matches 10 bases. V was clipped by 9 bases and J by 4 bases; unmatched bases: 12. There are 15 residues in the CDR3. Per the germline V gene, CDR1 is LNHDA and CDR2 is SQIVND (reference sequence).

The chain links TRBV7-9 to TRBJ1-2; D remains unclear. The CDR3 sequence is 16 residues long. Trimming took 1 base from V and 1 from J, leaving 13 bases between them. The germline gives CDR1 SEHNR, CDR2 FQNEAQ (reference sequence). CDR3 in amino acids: CASSLERALGNYGYTF. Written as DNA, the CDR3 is TGTGCCAGCAGCTTAGAGAGGGCTTTGGGTAACTATGGCTACACCTTC. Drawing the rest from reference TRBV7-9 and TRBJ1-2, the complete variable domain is DTGVSQNPRHKITKRGQNVTFRCDPISEHNRLYWYRQTLGQGPEFLTYFQNEAQLEKSRLLSDRFSAERPKGSFSTLEIQRTEQGDSAMYLCASSLERALGNYGYTFGSGTRLTVV.

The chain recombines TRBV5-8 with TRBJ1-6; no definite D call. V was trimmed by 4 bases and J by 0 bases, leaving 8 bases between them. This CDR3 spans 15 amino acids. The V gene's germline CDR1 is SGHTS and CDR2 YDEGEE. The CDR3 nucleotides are TGTGCCAGCAGCCGGTGGAGCTCCTATAATTCACCCCTCCACTTT. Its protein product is CASSRWSSYNSPLHF.

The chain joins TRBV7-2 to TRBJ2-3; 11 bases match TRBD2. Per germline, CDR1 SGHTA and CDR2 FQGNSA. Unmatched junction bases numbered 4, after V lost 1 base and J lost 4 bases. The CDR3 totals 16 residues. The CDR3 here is CASSLGLAGFADTQYF. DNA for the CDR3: TGTGCCAGCAGCTTAGGACTAGCGGGGTTCGCAGATACGCAGTATTTT.

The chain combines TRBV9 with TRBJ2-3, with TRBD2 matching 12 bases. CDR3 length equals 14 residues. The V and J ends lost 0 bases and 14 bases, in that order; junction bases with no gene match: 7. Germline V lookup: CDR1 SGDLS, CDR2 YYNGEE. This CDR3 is CASSVEPGLAGMYF. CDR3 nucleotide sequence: TGTGCCAGCAGCGTAGAACCCGGACTAGCGGGGATGTATTTT.

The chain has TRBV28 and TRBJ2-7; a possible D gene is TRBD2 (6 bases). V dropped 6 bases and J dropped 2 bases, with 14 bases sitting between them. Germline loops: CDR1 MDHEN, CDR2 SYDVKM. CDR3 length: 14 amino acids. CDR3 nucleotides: TGTGCCAGCAGACCGTGGGGGGTTCCCTACGAGCAGTACTTC. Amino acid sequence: CASRPWGVPYEQYF.

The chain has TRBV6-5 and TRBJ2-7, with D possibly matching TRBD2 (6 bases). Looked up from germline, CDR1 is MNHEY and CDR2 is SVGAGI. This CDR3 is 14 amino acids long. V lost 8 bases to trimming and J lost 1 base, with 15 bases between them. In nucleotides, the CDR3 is TGTGCCAGCTCGGAGGGGAGACTTTCCTACGAGCAGTACTTC. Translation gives CASSEGRLSYEQYF.

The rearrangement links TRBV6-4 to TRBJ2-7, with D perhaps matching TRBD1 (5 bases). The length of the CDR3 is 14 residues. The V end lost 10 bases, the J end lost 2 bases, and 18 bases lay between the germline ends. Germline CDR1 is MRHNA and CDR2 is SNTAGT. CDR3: CATPRQDRTYEQYF. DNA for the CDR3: TGTGCCACCCCCCGGCAAGACAGAACCTACGAGCAGTACTTC.

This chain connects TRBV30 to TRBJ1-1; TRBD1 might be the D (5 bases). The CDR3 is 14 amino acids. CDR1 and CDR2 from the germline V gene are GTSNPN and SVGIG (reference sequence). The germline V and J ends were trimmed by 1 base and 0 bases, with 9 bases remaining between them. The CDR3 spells CAWSEGHMNTEAFF. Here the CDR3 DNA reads TGTGCCTGGAGTGAGGGGCACATGAACACTGAAGCTTTCTTT. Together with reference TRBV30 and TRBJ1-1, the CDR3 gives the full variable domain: SQTIHQWPATLVQPVGSPLSLECTVEGTSNPNLYWYRQAAGRGLQLLFYSVGIGQISSEVPQNLSASRPQDRQFILSSKKLLLSDSGFYLCAWSEGHMNTEAFFGQGTRLTVV.

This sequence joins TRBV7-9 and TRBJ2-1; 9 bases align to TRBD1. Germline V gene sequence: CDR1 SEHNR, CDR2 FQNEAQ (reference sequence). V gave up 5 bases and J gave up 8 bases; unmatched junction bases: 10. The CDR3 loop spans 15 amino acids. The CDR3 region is CASSARTGAGDEQFF. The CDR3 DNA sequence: TGTGCCAGCAGCGCGAGGACAGGGGCCGGCGATGAGCAGTTCTTC.

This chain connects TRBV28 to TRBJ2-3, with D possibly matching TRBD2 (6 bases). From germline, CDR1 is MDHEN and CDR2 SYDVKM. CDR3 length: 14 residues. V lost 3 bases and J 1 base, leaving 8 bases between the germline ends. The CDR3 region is CASSLGGGTDTQYF. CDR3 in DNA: TGTGCCAGCAGTTTGGGCGGGGGCACAGATACGCAGTATTTT. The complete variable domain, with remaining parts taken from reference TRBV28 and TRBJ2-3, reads DVKVTQSSRYLVKRTGEKVFLECVQDMDHENMFWYRQDPGLGLRLIYFSYDVKMKEKGDIPEGYSVSREKKERFSLILESASTNQTSMYLCASSLGGGTDTQYFGPGTRLTVL.

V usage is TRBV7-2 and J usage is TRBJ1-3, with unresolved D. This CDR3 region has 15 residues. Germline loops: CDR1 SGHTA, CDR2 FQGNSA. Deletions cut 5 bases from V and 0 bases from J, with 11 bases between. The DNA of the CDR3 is TGTGCCAGCAGCCCTATCACCCACTCTGGAAACACCATATATTTT. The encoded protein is CASSPITHSGNTIYF.

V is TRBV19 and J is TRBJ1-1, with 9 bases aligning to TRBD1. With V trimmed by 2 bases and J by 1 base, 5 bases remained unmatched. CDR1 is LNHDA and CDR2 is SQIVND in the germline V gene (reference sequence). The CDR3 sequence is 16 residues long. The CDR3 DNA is TGTGCCAGTAGTATACTGACAGGGGGAAGGAACACTGAAGCTTTCTTT. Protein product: CASSILTGGRNTEAFF.

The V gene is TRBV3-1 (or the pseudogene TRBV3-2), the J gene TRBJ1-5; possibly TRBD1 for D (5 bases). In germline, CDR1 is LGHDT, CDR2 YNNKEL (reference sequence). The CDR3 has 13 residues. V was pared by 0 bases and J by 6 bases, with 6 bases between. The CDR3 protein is CASSQEGAQPQHF. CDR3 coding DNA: TGTGCCAGCAGCCAAGAAGGGGCTCAGCCCCAGCATTTT.

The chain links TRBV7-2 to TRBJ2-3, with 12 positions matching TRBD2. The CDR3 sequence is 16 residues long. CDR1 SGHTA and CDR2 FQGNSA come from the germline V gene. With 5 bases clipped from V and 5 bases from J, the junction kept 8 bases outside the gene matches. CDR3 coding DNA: TGTGCCAGCAGCCCCAGACTAGCGGGGGCGGGAGATACGCAGTATTTT. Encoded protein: CASSPRLAGAGDTQYF.